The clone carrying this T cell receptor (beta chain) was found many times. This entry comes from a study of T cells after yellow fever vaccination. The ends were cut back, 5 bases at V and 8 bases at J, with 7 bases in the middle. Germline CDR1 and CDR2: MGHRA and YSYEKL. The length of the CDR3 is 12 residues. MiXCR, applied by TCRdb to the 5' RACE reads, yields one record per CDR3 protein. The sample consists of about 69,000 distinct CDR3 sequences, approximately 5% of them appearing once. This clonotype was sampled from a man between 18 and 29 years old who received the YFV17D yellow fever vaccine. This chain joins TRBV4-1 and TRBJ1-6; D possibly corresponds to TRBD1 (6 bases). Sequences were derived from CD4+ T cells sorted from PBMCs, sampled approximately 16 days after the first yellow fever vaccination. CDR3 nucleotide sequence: TGCGCCAGCAGCGCAGGGGATTCACCCCTCCACTTT. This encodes CASSAGDSPLHF.